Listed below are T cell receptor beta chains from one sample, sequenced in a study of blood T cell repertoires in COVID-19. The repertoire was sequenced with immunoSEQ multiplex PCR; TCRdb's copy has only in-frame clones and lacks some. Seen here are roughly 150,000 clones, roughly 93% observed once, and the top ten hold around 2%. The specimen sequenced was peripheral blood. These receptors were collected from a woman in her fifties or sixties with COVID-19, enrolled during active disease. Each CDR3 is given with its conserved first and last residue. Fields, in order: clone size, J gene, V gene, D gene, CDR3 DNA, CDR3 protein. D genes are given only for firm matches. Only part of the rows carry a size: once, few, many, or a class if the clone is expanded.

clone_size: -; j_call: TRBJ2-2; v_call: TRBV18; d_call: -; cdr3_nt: TGTGCCAGCTCACCATCCCGTGGGGCTGACACCGGGGAGCTGTTTTTT; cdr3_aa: CASSPSRGADTGELFF
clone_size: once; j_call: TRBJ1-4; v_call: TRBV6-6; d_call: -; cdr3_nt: TGTGCCAGCACGGGAGGTCAGGAAAAACTGTTTTTT; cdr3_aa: CASTGGQEKLFF
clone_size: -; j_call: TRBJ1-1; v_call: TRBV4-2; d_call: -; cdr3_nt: TGTGCCAGCAGCCAAGGGCGAGACAGAGAAGCTTTCTTT; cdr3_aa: CASSQGRDREAFF
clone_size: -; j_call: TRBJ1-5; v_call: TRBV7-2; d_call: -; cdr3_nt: TGTGCCAGCAGCTTAGAGGCAGGGGTGAATCAGCCCCAGCATTTT; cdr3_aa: CASSLEAGVNQPQHF
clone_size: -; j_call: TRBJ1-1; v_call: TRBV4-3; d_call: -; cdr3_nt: TGCGCCAGCAGCCAACTACAGGATCCGAACACTGAAGCTTTCTTT; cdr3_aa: CASSQLQDPNTEAFF
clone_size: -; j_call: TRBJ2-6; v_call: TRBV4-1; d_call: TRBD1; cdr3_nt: TGCGCCAGCAGGCAAGTTGGACAGGGCAAAAGCTCTGGGGCCAACGTCCTGACTTTC; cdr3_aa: CASRQVGQGKSSGANVLTF
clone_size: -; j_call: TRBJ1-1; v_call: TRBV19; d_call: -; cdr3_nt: TGTGCCAGTAGTAAGGGGGGGGCGGCCACTGAAGCTTTCTTT; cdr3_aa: CASSKGGAATEAFF
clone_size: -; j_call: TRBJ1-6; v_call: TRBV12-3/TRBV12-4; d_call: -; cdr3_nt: TGTGCCAGCAGTTTAAGTTACGGTTCACCCCTCCACTTT; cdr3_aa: CASSLSYGSPLHF
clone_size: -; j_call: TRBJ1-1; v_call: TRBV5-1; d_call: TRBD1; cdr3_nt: TGCGCCAGCAGCTTAAGACAGGGTATGAACACTGAAGCTTTCTTT; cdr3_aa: CASSLRQGMNTEAFF
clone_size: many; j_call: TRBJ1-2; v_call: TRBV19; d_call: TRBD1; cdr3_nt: TGTGCCAGTGCCCTCGGACAGGGGGCTCGCGGCTACACCTTC; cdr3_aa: CASALGQGARGYTF
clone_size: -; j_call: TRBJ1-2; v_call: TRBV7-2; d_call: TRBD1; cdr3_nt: TGTGCCAGCAGCTTAGCGACAGGGGTTGGCTACACCTTC; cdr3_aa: CASSLATGVGYTF
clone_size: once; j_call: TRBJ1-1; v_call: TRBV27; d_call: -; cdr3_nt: TGTGCCAGCAGTTTTACCGGGGTCACTGAAGCTTTCTTT; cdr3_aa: CASSFTGVTEAFF
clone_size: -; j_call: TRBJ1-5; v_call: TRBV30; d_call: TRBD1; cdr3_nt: TGTGCCTGGAGTGAAAACAGGGGGCTGCGGCCCCAGCATTTT; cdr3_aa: CAWSENRGLRPQHF
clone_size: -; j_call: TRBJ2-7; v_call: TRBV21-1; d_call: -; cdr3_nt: TGTGCCAGCAGCAAAGCCCTTTACCAGGTCCCCTACGAGCAGTACTTC; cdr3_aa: CASSKALYQVPYEQYF
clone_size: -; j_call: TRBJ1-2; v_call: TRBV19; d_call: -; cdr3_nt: TGTGCCAGTAGTATAGGGGGGGGGCTGGATGGCTACACCTTC; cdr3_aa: CASSIGGGLDGYTF
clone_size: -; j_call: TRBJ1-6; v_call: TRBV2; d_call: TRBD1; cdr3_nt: TGTGCCAGCAGGGGGACAGGCCCTAATTCACCCCTCCACTTT; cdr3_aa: CASRGTGPNSPLHF
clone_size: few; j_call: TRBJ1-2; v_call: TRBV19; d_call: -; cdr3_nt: TGTGCCAGTAGTGGACAGTCTTATGGCTACACCTTC; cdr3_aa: CASSGQSYGYTF
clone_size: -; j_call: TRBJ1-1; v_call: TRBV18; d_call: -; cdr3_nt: TGTGCCAGCTCACCCGCGGGCAGAGAGAACACTGAAGCTTTCTTT; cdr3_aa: CASSPAGRENTEAFF
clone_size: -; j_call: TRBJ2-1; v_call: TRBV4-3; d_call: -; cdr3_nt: TGCGCCAGCAGCCTTAGGGAGGGGGGTGAGCAGTTCTTC; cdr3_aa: CASSLREGGEQFF
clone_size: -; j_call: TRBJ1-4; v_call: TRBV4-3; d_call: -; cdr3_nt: TGCGCCAGCAGCCCACCCGGGGGAGATGAAAAACTGTTTTTT; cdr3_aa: CASSPPGGDEKLFF
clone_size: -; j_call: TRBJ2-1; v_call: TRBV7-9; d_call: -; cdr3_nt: TGTGCCAGCAGCGAAGGGGCCAGGGATGAGCAGTTCTTC; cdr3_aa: CASSEGARDEQFF
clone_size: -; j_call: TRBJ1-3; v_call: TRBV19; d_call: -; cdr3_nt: TGTGCCAGTAGTCGATCTAGGGGAGGAAACACCATATATTTT; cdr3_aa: CASSRSRGGNTIYF
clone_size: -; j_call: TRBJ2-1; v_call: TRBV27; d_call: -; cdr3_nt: TGTGCCAGCAGTTTAAGGAGGGCCCGGACGGGTGAGCAGTTCTTC; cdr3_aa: CASSLRRARTGEQFF
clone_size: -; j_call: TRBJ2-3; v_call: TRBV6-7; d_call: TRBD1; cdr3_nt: TGTGCCAGCAGTTCGGTACAGGGGGCAGATACGCAGTATTTT; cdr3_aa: CASSSVQGADTQYF
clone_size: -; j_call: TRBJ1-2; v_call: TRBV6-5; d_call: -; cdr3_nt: TGTGCCAGCAGTTACCGTGACAGTAACTATGGCTACACCTTC; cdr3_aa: CASSYRDSNYGYTF
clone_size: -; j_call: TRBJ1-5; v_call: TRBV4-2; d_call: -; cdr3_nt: TGTGCCAGCAGCCAAGACAGGGGCGAGGGTCAGCCCCAGCATTTT; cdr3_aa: CASSQDRGEGQPQHF
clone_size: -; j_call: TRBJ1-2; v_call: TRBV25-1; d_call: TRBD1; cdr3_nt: TGTGCCAGCAGTGGGACAGGTTATGGCTACACCTTC; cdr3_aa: CASSGTGYGYTF
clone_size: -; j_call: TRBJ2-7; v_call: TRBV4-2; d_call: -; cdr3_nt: TGTGCCAGCAGCCAAGCTCGCGGCTACGAGCAGTACTTC; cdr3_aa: CASSQARGYEQYF
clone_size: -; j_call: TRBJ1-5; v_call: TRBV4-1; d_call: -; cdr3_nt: TGCGCCAGCACGCCAAGATTGCGACTGAACAATCAGCCCCAGCATTTT; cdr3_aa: CASTPRLRLNNQPQHF
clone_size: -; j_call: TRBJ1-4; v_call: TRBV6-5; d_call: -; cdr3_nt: TGTGCCAGCAGTTACGACAGGCTGGCAACTAATGAAAAACTGTTTTTT; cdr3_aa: CASSYDRLATNEKLFF
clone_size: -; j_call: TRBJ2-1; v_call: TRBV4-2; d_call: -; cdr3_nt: TGTGCCAGCAGCCAAGATATGACTAGTTACAATGAGCAGTTCTTC; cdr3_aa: CASSQDMTSYNEQFF